The 21 T cell receptor beta chains in this list originate from one sample, sequenced in a study of T cells in localized non-small cell lung cancer. Data came from immunoSEQ multiplex PCR; TCRdb stores just in-frame clones and leaves some out. The table has some 10,000 clones, 82% seen once. The sequences come from peripheral blood mononuclear cells, collected before any cancer treatment. The receptor set was obtained from a female donor older than 55 with stage II lung adenocarcinoma.

This chain uses TRBV5-4 with TRBJ2-1, with 10 bases lining up with TRBD2. CDR1 is SGHNT, CDR2 YYREEE, per germline (reference sequence). V lost 4 bases and J lost 8; bases outside the gene matches: 12. The CDR3 is made up of 16 amino acids. In DNA, the CDR3 is TGTGCCAGCAGCACCATAGCGGGGGGAGGCCCCGATGAGCAGTTCTTC. Translating it yields CASSTIAGGGPDEQFF.

This clone was counted a few times. CDR3 bases: TGTGCCAGCTACCGTATTCAGGATTCACCCCTCCACTTT. Its translation: CASYRIQDSPLHF. J is TRBJ1-6 and V is TRBV2; D ambiguous. The CDR3 is 13 residues long. The V gene's germline CDR1 is SNHLY and CDR2 FYNNEI. Trimming left V 8 bases short and J 8 bases short, with 13 bases between.

The V call is TRBV9, the J call TRBJ1-5; TRBD1 aligns across 7 bases. The CDR3 runs 15 residues. In germline, CDR1 is SGDLS, CDR2 YYNGEE. The ends lost 0 bases at V and 3 bases at J; junction bases unmatched: 3. The CDR3 DNA is TGTGCCAGCAGCGTAGACGGGACAGCCAATCAGCCCCAGCATTTT. Amino acids: CASSVDGTANQPQHF.

The chain links TRBV5-1 to TRBJ2-3; D may be TRBD2 (7 bases). CDR3 length equals 14 residues. Germline CDR1 reads SGHRS; CDR2 reads YFSETQ. Trimming cost V 4 bases and J 4 bases, with 13 bases left between them. The CDR3 loop is CASSLRGGADTQYF. CDR3 in DNA: TGCGCCAGCAGCCTGAGGGGGGGCGCAGATACGCAGTATTTT.

This chain uses TRBV19 with TRBJ1-5; 10 positions agree with TRBD1. V lost 4 bases, J lost 9 bases, and 6 bases stayed unmatched. The CDR3 is 14 amino acids. CDR1 LNHDA and CDR2 SQIVND come from the germline V gene (reference sequence). CDR3 in amino acids: CASSTGTGVRPQHF. DNA for the CDR3: TGTGCCAGTAGTACCGGGACAGGGGTACGGCCCCAGCATTTT.

This clone has more than one count but fewer than ten. This sequence joins TRBV7-9 and TRBJ1-1; D is perhaps TRBD1 (5 bases). This CDR3 is 14 amino acids long. Trimming cost V 5 bases and J 0 bases, with 10 bases left between them. CDR1 and CDR2 from the germline V gene are SEHNR and FQNEAQ (reference sequence). This CDR3 reads CASSPDSLNTEAFF. CDR3 bases: TGTGCCAGCAGCCCAGACAGTCTGAACACTGAAGCTTTCTTT.

The genes are TRBV11-2 and TRBJ2-1, with 8 bases matching TRBD1. The V gene's germline CDR1 is SGHAT and CDR2 FQNNGV. V lost 3 bases and J lost 6; bases outside the gene matches: 7. The CDR3 loop spans 15 amino acids. CDR3 bases: TGTGCCAGCAGCTTCTCACAGGGGGGCCTCAATGAGCAGTTCTTC. As protein: CASSFSQGGLNEQFF.

V gene TRBV5-1 combines with J gene TRBJ2-1, with 7 bases identical to TRBD2. The CDR3 runs to 15 residues. The V segment lost 0 bases and the J segment 6 bases; nucleotides outside the gene matches: 6. In germline, CDR1 is SGHRS, CDR2 YFSETQ. CDR3 sequence: CASSLEGRAFNEQFF. Written as DNA, the CDR3 is TGCGCCAGCAGCTTGGAGGGGAGGGCCTTCAATGAGCAGTTCTTC.

The chain couples TRBV10-3 to TRBJ1-6; D is ambiguous. The CDR3 has 12 amino acids. Germline lookup yields CDR1 ENHRY and CDR2 SYGVKD. V lost 10 bases, J lost 7 bases, and 11 bases lay in between. In DNA form, the CDR3 reads TGTGCCACCCGAGTAGGGAATTCACCCCTCCACTTT. The encoded protein is CATRVGNSPLHF.

The rearrangement links TRBV7-9 to TRBJ2-7; 7 bases match TRBD2. CDR1 and CDR2 from the germline V gene are SEHNR and FQNEAQ (reference sequence). This CDR3 is 12 amino acids long. Trimming at V came to 5 bases and at J to 3 bases, leaving 1 base not matched to a gene. The CDR3 nucleotides read TGTGCCAGCAGCAGGGACTACTACGAGCAGTACTTC. As protein: CASSRDYYEQYF.

The CDR3 region is CASRIRGARQQYF. CDR3 nucleotides: TGTGCCAGCAGAATCAGGGGTGCACGGCAGCAGTACTTC. V and J are TRBV28 and TRBJ2-7, with TRBD1 as a possible D gene (6 bases). With 6 bases removed from V and 8 bases from J, the gap between germline ends came to 17 bases. The CDR3 runs to 13 residues. From germline, CDR1 is MDHEN and CDR2 SYDVKM. The complete variable domain, with remaining parts taken from reference TRBV28 and TRBJ2-7, reads DVKVTQSSRYLVKRTGEKVFLECVQDMDHENMFWYRQDPGLGLRLIYFSYDVKMKEKGDIPEGYSVSREKKERFSLILESASTNQTSMYLCASRIRGARQQYFGPGTRLTVT.

The sample holds a few counts of this clone. The chain links TRBV6-5 to TRBJ2-3; TRBD2 aligns across 10 bases. Germline V gene data show CDR1 as MNHEY and CDR2 as SVGAGI. CDR3 length equals 16 residues. Trimming at V came to 2 bases and at J to 6 bases, leaving 8 bases not matched to a gene. The CDR3 DNA follows: TGTGCCAGCAGTTACACTCAGCGGGGGGGCCCGGATACGCAGTATTTT. This gives the protein CASSYTQRGGPDTQYF.

V gene TRBV27 combines with J gene TRBJ2-2, with D possibly being TRBD2 (6 bases). Per the germline V gene, CDR1 is MNHEY and CDR2 is SMNVEV (reference sequence). Trimming removed 5 bases from V and 8 bases from J, with 21 bases in between. This CDR3 region has 16 residues. The CDR3 protein is CASSPLARGPGGELFF. In nucleotides, the CDR3 is TGTGCCAGCAGTCCACTGGCGCGGGGACCAGGGGGGGAGCTGTTTTTT.

V usage is TRBV10-3 and J usage is TRBJ2-6; D perhaps matches TRBD1 (5 bases). The CDR3 contains 15 residues. The germline V gene encodes CDR1 ENHRY and CDR2 SYGVKD. The germline V and J ends were trimmed by 4 bases and 0 bases, with 7 bases remaining between them. CDR3 loop: CAISAQVSGANVLTF. The CDR3 DNA follows: TGTGCCATCAGTGCACAGGTCTCTGGGGCCAACGTCCTGACTTTC.

Of note for this clone: Other DNA variants within this sample encode the same CDR3. The V gene is TRBV5-4, the J gene TRBJ2-5; the match to TRBD1 covers 10 bases. The CDR3 covers 14 residues. In germline, CDR1 is SGHNT, CDR2 YYREEE (reference sequence). V shed 3 bases and J 4 bases; nucleotides not matched to a gene: 3. Written as DNA, the CDR3 is TGTGCCAGCAGCTCGGGACAGGGGCGAGAGACCCAGTACTTC. Encoded protein: CASSSGQGRETQYF.

The table lists this clone with a count of one. This chain links TRBV18 with TRBJ1-2; possible D gene TRBD1, 5 bases. Germline CDR1 reads KGHSH; CDR2 reads LQKENI. The CDR3 loop spans 12 amino acids. The V end lost 2 bases, the J end lost 4 bases, and 5 bases lay between the germline ends. The CDR3 nucleotides read TGTGCCAGCTCACCAGGGACCTATGGCTACACCTTC. Amino acids: CASSPGTYGYTF.

The gene calls are TRBV30 and TRBJ1-2; D is unresolved. Trimming removed 0 bases at V and 4 bases at J, with 15 bases between. This CDR3 spans 15 amino acids. Germline V CDR1 and CDR2: GTSNPN, SVGIG (reference sequence). CDR3 DNA sequence: TGTGCCTGGAGTGTATTCGGTGGAGGCTCCTATGGCTACACCTTC. It codes for CAWSVFGGGSYGYTF.

This clone came up once. The J gene is TRBJ2-7, the V gene TRBV5-5; D possibly corresponds to TRBD1 (6 bases). The germline gives CDR1 SGHKS, CDR2 YYEKEE (reference sequence). CDR3 length: 14 residues. V was cut by 1 base and J by 3 bases, with 11 bases left in between. DNA for the CDR3: TGTGCCAGCAGCTTGACGACAGGTAACTACGAGCAGTACTTC. It codes for CASSLTTGNYEQYF.

The chain combines TRBV4-1 with TRBJ2-7; D might be TRBD1 or TRBD2, each matching 5 bases. The ends were cut back, 4 bases at V and 2 bases at J, with 9 bases in the middle. This CDR3 comprises 13 residues. The germline V gene encodes CDR1 MGHRA and CDR2 YSYEKL. CDR3 in amino acids: CASSRDPTYEQYF. CDR3 DNA sequence: TGCGCCAGCAGCCGGGACCCGACCTACGAGCAGTACTTC.

This rearrangement joins TRBV19 to TRBJ1-1; the match to TRBD1 covers 8 bases. V trimming: 4 bases; J trimming: 5 bases; junction bases outside the gene matches: 3. Germline V gives CDR1 LNHDA, CDR2 SQIVND (reference sequence). This CDR3 has 13 amino acids. CDR3 amino acids: CASSTGGWTEAFF. DNA of the CDR3: TGTGCCAGTAGTACAGGGGGCTGGACTGAAGCTTTCTTT. The full variable domain, rest sourced from reference TRBV19 and TRBJ1-1, is DGGITQSPKYLFRKEGQNVTLSCEQNLNHDAMYWYRQDPGQGLRLIYYSQIVNDFQKGDIAEGYSVSREKKESFPLTVTSAQKNPTAFYLCASSTGGWTEAFFGQGTRLTVV.

V usage is TRBV7-2 and J usage is TRBJ2-5, with 7 bases that match TRBD1. The V segment lost 2 bases and the J segment 1 base; nucleotides outside the gene matches: 7. This CDR3 is built from 16 residues. CDR1 and CDR2 from the germline V gene are SGHTA and FQGNSA. The CDR3 bases are TGTGCCAGCAGCTTAAACAGGGGTCAACCCCAAGAGACCCAGTACTTC. This sequence encodes CASSLNRGQPQETQYF.